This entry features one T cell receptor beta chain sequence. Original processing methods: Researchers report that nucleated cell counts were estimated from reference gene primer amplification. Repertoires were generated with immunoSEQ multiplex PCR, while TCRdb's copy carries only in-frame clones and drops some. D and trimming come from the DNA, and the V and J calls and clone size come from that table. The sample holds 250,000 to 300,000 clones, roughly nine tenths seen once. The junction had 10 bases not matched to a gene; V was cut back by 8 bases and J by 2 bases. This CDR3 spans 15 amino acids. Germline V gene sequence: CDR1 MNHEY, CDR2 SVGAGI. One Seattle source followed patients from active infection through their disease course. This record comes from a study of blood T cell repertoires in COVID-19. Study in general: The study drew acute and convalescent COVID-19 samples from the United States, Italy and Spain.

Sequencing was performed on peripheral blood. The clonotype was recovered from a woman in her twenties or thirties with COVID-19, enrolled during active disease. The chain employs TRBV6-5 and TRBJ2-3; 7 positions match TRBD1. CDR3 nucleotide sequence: TGTGCCAGCGCCAGTCCGGGACAGAACACAGATACGCAGTATTTT. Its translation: CASASPGQNTDTQYF.